This TCR beta chain was captured by sequencing in a study of blood T cell repertoires in COVID-19. Original processing notes: How many nucleated cells were present was estimated from reference gene primer amplification. Data came from immunoSEQ multiplex PCR; TCRdb stores just in-frame clones and leaves some out. V, J and clone size are taken as reported in that table, and D and trimming were inferred from the DNA itself. There are roughly 20,000 clones in the sample; 80% to 90% occur only once, and around 6% lies in the top ten. The CDR3 sequence is 16 residues long. V shed 5 bases and J 3 bases; nucleotides not matched to a gene: 7. Germline CDR1 reads GTSNPN; CDR2 reads SVGIG (reference sequence).

The chain couples TRBV30 to TRBJ2-3, with 14 bases that match TRBD2. The TCR originated in a woman at least 80 years old with active COVID-19. Material: peripheral blood. CDR3: CAWETSGGAGTDTQYF. The CDR3 nucleotides are TGTGCCTGGGAGACTAGCGGGGGGGCCGGGACAGATACGCAGTATTTT.